This T cell receptor beta chain was found in a study of blood T cell repertoires in COVID-19. Study background: COVID-19 samples collected from the United States, Italy and Spain covered acute and convalescent phases. Sources were T cells, B-cell-depleted T cells, or PBMCs; the material itself was cDNA or gDNA.

The CDR3 is made up of 15 amino acids. Germline V gene data show CDR1 as MNHEY and CDR2 as SVGAGI. Germline trimming cut 6 bases from V and 7 bases from J; bases unmatched to any gene: 10. This clone was counted a few times. In the authors' methods: Quantification of nucleated cells was approximated via reference gene primer amplification. The repertoire was sequenced with immunoSEQ multiplex PCR; TCRdb's copy has only in-frame clones and lacks some. V, J and clone size reflect that table, while D and trimming were determined from the DNA. The table has about 36,000 clones, about 85% seen once. V gene TRBV6-5 combines with J gene TRBJ2-1; 9 bases are shared with TRBD1. The sample was peripheral blood. This receptor was taken from a human donor in a cohort sampled during active COVID-19. The CDR3: CASRDLGDRVNEQFF. The CDR3, as DNA: TGTGCCAGCAGAGACCTTGGGGACAGGGTTAATGAGCAGTTCTTC.